Below, one T cell receptor (beta chain) is given with its context. The CDR3 has 16 residues. The V segment lost 4 bases and the J segment 8 bases; nucleotides outside the gene matches: 11. Germline V lookup: CDR1 LNHDA, CDR2 SQIVND (reference sequence). This record comes from a study of blood T cell repertoires in COVID-19. Looking at the study overall: COVID-19 samples collected from the United States, Italy and Spain covered acute and convalescent phases.

Under the authors' procedure: From reference gene primer amplification, estimates of nucleated cell counts were derived. The method was immunoSEQ multiplex PCR; TCRdb's version includes in-frame clones alone and lacks a portion of them. Clone size and V and J calls were adopted from that table, with D and trimming inferred from the DNA. The sample has approximately 50,000 clones, approximately 85% seen once. Sequenced: peripheral blood. This chain links TRBV19 with TRBJ1-4, with 9 bases identical to TRBD1. The TCR originated in a human donor in a cohort sampled during active COVID-19. This CDR3 is CASSNPPGQGFEKLFF. The CDR3 nucleotides read TGTGCCAGTAGTAACCCGCCGGGACAGGGTTTCGAAAAACTGTTTTTT.